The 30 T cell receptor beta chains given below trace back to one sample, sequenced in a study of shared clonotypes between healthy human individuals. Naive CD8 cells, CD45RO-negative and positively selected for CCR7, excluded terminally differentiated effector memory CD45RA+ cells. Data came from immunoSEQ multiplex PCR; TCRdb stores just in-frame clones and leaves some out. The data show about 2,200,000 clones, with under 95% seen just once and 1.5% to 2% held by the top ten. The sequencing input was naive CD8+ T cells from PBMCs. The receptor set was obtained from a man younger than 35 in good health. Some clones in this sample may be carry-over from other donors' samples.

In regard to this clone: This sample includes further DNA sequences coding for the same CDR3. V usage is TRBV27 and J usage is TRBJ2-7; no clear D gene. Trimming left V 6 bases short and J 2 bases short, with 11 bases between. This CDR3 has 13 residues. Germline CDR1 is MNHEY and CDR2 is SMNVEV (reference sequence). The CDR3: CASSLGRTYEQYF. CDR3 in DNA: TGTGCCAGCAGCCTCGGAAGAACCTACGAGCAGTACTTC.

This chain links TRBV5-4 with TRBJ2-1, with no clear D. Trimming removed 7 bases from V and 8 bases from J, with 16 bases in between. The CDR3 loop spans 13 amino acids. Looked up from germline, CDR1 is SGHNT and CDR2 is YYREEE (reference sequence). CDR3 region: CASQAPPADEQFF. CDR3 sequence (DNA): TGTGCCAGCCAGGCCCCTCCGGCGGATGAGCAGTTCTTC.

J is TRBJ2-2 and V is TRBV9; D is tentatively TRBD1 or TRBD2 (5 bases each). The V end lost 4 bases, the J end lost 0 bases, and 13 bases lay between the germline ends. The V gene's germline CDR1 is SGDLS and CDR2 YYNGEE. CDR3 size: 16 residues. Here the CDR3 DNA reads TGTGCCAGCAGCACGTGGGACGGTTCGAACACCGGGGAGCTGTTTTTT. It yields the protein CASSTWDGSNTGELFF.

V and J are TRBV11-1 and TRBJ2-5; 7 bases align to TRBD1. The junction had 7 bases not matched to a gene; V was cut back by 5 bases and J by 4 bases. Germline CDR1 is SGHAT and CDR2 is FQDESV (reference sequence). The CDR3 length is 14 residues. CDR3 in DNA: TGTGCCAGCAGCCACGACAGGGTGGGAGAGACCCAGTACTTC. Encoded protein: CASSHDRVGETQYF. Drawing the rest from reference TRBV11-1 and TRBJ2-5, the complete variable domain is EAEVAQSPRYKITEKSQAVAFWCDPISGHATLYWYRQILGQGPELLVQFQDESVVDDSQLPKDRFSAERLKGVDSTLKIQPAELGDSAMYLCASSHDRVGETQYFGPGTRLLVL.

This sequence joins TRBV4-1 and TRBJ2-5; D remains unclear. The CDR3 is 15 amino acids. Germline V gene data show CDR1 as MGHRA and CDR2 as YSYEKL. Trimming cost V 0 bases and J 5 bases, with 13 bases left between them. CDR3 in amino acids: CASSQDHPNVETQYF. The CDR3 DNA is TGCGCCAGCAGCCAAGATCATCCAAATGTGGAGACCCAGTACTTC.

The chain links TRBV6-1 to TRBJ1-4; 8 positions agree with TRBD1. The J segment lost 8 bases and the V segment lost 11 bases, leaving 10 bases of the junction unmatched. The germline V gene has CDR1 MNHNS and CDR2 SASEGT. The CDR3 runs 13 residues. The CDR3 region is CACIDRGGEKLFF. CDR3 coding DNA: TGTGCCTGCATCGACAGGGGAGGAGAAAAACTGTTTTTT.

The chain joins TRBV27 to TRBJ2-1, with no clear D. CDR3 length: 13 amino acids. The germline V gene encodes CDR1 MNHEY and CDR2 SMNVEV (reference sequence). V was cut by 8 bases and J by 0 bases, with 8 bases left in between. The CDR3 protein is CASGDLSYNEQFF. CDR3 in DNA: TGTGCCAGCGGAGACCTCTCCTACAATGAGCAGTTCTTC.

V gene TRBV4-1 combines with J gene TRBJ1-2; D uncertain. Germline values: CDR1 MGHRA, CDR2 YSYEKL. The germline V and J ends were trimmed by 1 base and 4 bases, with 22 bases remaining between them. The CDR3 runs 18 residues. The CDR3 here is CASSQVPAALLAGYGYTF. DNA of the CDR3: TGCGCCAGCAGCCAAGTTCCGGCGGCCCTCCTTGCCGGCTATGGCTACACCTTC.

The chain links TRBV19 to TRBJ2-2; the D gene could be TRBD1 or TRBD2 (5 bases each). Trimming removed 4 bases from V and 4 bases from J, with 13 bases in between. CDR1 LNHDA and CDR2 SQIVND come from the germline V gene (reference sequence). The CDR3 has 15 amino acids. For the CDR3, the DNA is TGTGCCAGTAGTAACCGGGACCCAAGCACCGGGGAGCTGTTTTTT. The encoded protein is CASSNRDPSTGELFF.

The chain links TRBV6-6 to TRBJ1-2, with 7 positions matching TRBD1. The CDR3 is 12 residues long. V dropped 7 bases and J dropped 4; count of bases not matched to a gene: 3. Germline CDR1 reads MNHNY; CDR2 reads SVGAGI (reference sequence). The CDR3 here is CASIQGGYGYTF. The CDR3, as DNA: TGTGCCAGCATCCAGGGGGGCTATGGCTACACCTTC.

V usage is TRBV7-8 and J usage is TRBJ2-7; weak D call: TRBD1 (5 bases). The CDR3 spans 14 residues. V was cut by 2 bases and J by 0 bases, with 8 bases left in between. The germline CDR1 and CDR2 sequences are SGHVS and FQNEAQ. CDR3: CASSLLQGSYEQYF. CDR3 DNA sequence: TGTGCCAGCAGCTTACTCCAGGGCTCCTACGAGCAGTACTTC.

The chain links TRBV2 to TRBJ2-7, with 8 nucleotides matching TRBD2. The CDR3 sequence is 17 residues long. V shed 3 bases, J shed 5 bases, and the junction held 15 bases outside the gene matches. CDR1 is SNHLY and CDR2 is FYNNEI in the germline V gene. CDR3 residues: CASSDHLGLALENEQYF. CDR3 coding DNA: TGTGCCAGCAGTGACCATCTAGGACTAGCACTGGAGAACGAGCAGTACTTC.

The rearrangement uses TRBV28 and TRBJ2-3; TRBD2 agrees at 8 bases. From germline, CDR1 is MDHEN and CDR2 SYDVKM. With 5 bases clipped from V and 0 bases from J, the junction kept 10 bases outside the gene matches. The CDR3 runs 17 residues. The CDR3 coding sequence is TGTGCCAGCAGTCTTCCTAAGCGGGAGTCTAGCACAGATACGCAGTATTTT. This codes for CASSLPKRESSTDTQYF.

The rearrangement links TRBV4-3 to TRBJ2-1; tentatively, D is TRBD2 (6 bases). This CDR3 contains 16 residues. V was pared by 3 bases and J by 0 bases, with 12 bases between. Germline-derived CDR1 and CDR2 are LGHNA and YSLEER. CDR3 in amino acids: CASSQSREFSYNEQFF. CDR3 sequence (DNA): TGCGCCAGCAGCCAGTCACGGGAGTTCTCCTACAATGAGCAGTTCTTC.

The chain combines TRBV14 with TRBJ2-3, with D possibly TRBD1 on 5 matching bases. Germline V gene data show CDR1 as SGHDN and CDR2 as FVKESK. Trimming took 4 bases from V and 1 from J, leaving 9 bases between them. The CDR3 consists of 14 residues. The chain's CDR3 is CASSPLRGTDTQYF. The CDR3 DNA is TGTGCCAGCAGCCCACTCAGGGGCACAGATACGCAGTATTTT.

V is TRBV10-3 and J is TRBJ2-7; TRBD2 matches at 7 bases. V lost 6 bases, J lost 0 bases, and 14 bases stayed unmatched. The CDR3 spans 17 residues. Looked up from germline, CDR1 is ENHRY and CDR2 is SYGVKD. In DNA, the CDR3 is TGTGCCATCAGAAAGGAGAAAGCGGGACTCCACTCCTACGAGCAGTACTTC. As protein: CAIRKEKAGLHSYEQYF.

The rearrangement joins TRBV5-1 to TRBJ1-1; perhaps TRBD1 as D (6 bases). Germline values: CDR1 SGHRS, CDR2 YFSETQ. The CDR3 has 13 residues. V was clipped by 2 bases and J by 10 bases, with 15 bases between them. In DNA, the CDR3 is TGCGCCAGCAGCTTAGGGGGACCCCGGGGAGCTTTCTTT. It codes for CASSLGGPRGAFF.

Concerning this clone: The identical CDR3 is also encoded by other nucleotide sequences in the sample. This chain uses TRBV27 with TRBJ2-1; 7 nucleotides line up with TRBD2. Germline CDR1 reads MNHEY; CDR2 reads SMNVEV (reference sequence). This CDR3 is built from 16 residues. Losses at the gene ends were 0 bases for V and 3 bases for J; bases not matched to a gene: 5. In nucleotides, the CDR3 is TGTGCCAGCAGTTTATCCGCGGGAGCTTTCTACAATGAGCAGTTCTTC. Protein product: CASSLSAGAFYNEQFF.

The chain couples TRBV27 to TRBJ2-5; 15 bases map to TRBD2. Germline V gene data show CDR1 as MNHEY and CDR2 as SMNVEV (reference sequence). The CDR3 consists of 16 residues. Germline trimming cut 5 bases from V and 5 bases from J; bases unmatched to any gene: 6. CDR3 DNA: TGTGCCAGCAGTCCGGGACTAGCGGGGGGCCTCGAGACCCAGTACTTC. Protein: CASSPGLAGGLETQYF.

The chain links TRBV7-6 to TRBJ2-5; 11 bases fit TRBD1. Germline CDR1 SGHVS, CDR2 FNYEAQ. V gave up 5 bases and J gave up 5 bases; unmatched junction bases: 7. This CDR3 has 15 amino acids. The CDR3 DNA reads TGTGCCAGCAGCACGCCGGGACAGGGGGGGGAGACCCAGTACTTC. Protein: CASSTPGQGGETQYF.

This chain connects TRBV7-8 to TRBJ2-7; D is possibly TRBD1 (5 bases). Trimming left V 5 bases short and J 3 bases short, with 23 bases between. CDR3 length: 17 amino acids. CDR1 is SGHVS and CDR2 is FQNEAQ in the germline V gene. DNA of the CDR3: TGTGCCAGCAGCCCCCTCCCCACAGGCCTCGACCACTACGAGCAGTACTTC. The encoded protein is CASSPLPTGLDHYEQYF.

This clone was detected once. The CDR3 here is CASSQGGLGNEQFF. The DNA for the CDR3 is TGTGCCAGCAGCCAAGGCGGCCTTGGGAATGAGCAGTTCTTC. V usage is TRBV9 and J usage is TRBJ2-1; D is uncertain. Trimming stripped 4 bases from V and 7 bases from J, with 15 bases between. The germline gives CDR1 SGDLS, CDR2 YYNGEE. This CDR3 contains 14 residues.

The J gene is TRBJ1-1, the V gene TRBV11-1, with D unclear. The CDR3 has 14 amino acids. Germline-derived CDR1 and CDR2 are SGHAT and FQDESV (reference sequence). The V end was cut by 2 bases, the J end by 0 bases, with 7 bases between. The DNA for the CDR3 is TGTGCCAGCAGCTTACGGGAACTGAACACTGAAGCTTTCTTT. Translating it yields CASSLRELNTEAFF.

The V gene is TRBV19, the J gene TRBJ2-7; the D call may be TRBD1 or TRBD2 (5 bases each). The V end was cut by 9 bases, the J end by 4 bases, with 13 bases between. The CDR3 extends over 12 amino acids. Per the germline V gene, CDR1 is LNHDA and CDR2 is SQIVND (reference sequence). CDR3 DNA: TGTGCCAGCGGGGACGGACCTTACGAGCAGTACTTC. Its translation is CASGDGPYEQYF.

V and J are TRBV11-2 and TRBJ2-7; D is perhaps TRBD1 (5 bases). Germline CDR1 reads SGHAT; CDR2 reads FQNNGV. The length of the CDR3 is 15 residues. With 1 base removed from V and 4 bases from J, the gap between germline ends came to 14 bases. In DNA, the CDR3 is TGTGCCAGCAGCTTAGGTGGTAGGGGAAGGTACGAGCAGTACTTC. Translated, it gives CASSLGGRGRYEQYF.

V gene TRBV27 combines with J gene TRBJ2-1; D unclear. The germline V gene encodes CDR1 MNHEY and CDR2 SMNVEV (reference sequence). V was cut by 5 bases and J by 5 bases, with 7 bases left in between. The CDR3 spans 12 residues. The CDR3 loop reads CASSGEDNEQFF. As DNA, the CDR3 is TGTGCCAGCAGTGGAGAAGACAATGAGCAGTTCTTC.

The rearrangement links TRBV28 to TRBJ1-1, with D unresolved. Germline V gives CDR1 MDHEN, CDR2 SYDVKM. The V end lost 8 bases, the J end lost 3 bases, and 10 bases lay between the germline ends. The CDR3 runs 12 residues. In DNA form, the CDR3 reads TGTGCCAGCCTCCTCCGGGACACTGAAGCTTTCTTT. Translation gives CASLLRDTEAFF.

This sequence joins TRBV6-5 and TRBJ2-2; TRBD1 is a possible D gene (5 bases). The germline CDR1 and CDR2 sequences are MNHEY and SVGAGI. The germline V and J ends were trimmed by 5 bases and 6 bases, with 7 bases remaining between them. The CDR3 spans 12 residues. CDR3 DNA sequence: TGTGCCAGCAGTCAGGGTCCCGGGGAGCTGTTTTTT. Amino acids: CASSQGPGELFF.

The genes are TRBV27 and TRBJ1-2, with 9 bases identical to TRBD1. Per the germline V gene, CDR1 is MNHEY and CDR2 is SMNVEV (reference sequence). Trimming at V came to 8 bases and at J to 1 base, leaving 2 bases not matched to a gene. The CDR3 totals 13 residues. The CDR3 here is CASRTGVNYGYTF. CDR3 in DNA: TGTGCCAGCCGGACAGGGGTTAACTATGGCTACACCTTC.

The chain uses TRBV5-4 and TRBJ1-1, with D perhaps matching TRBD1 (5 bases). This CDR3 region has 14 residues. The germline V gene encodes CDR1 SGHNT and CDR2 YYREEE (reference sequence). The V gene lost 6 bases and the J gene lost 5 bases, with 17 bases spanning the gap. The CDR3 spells CASTTRGRGTEAFF. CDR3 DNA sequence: TGTGCCAGCACCACGCGAGGGAGGGGTACTGAAGCTTTCTTT.